This T cell receptor (beta chain) stems from a study of shared clonotypes between healthy human individuals. Background on the study: CD8 memory received one plate per donor, CD8 naive two, CD4 memory three and CD4 naive three.

The V segment lost 5 bases and the J segment 3 bases; nucleotides outside the gene matches: 9. The CDR3 sequence is 16 residues long. Germline assignment: CDR1 SEHNR and CDR2 FQNEAQ (reference sequence). The data were produced by immunoSEQ multiplex PCR, yet TCRdb's version contains in-frame clones alone and is incomplete. The data show fewer than 850,000 clones, 60% to 80% seen once. This chain joins TRBV7-9 and TRBJ2-3; 9 positions match TRBD2. The TCR sequence derives from a woman between 25 and 40 years old in good health. The sample consisted of memory CD4+ T cells sorted from blood. The subset denotes: CD45RA-negative fraction. The chain's CDR3 is CASSPGTSLRTDTQYF. The DNA of the CDR3 is TGTGCCAGCAGCCCCGGGACTAGCTTACGGACAGATACGCAGTATTTT. Based on the CDR3 plus reference TRBV7-9 and TRBJ2-3, the full variable domain is DTGVSQNPRHKITKRGQNVTFRCDPISEHNRLYWYRQTLGQGPEFLTYFQNEAQLEKSRLLSDRFSAERPKGSFSTLEIQRTEQGDSAMYLCASSPGTSLRTDTQYFGPGTRLTVL.